This TCR beta chain was profiled in a study of radiotherapy plus CTLA-4 blockade in lung cancer. About the study: Objective responses were documented in around 20% of patients, with disease control in roughly 30%. Broader study findings: TCR clones from tumors expanded in blood after radiotherapy plus ipilimumab.

CDR1 and CDR2 (germline): SEHNR, FQNEAQ (reference sequence). The CDR3 is 15 amino acids. V lost 5 bases to trimming and J lost 3 bases; unmatched junction nucleotides: 6. TCRdb keeps only in-frame clones here, not all; method: immunoSEQ multiplex PCR. Seen here are around 45,000 clones, 55% to 80% observed once, and the top ten hold 3.5%. Details on this clone: Its matching antigen is unknown.

The study gave focal radiation plus ipilimumab CTLA-4 blockade to patients with chemo-refractory metastatic non-small-cell lung cancer. The sequencing used peripheral blood, collected from a patient treated with radiotherapy plus ipilimumab. This chain joins TRBV7-9 and TRBJ1-3, with TRBD1 identical over 8 bases. The clonotype comes from a human donor with non-small cell lung cancer who had a complete response to radiotherapy plus ipilimumab. CDR3 protein: CASSAQDRDGNTIYF. Here the CDR3 DNA reads TGTGCCAGCAGCGCACAGGACAGGGATGGAAACACCATATATTTT.